Sequencing of this TCR beta chain was carried out in a study of blood T cell repertoires in COVID-19. Study-level information: The study drew acute and convalescent COVID-19 samples from the United States, Italy and Spain.

Between the trimmed V and J ends, which lost 4 bases and 6 bases, there was a span of 7 bases. This CDR3 region has 12 residues. The V gene's germline CDR1 is SEHNR and CDR2 FQNEAQ (reference sequence). Using immunoSEQ multiplex PCR, the repertoire was profiled, and TCRdb retains in-frame clones only, with some absent. The sample lists approximately 250,000 clones; roughly nine tenths were seen once. V and J are TRBV7-9 and TRBJ2-1; maybe TRBD1 (6 bases). The sequenced sample consisted of peripheral blood. The TCR was taken from a man between 35 and 55 years old with active or convalescent COVID-19. CDR3 amino acids: CASSSTGNEQFF. The CDR3 DNA reads as TGTGCCAGCAGCTCGACAGGCAATGAGCAGTTCTTC. The variable domain in full, completed from reference TRBV7-9 and TRBJ2-1, reads DTGVSQNPRHKITKRGQNVTFRCDPISEHNRLYWYRQTLGQGPEFLTYFQNEAQLEKSRLLSDRFSAERPKGSFSTLEIQRTEQGDSAMYLCASSSTGNEQFFGPGTRLTVL.